The 18 T cell receptor beta chains given below trace back to one sample, sequenced in a study of blood T cells in healthy people across ages. Sample-barcoded 5' priming and a J-beta primer mix drove a second PCR of about 6 to 12 cycles. TCRdb itself ran the 5' RACE reads through MiXCR, one entry per CDR3 protein. The data contain about 1.6 million distinct CDR3 sequences, about 35% of them singletons. The sample was blood. All receptors come from a woman aged 25 to 45 in good health.

This clonotype has just one count. The V gene is TRBV6-6, the J gene TRBJ2-5; 10 bases are shared with TRBD1. The J call may be incorrect, as the DNA end agrees better with TRBJ2-7. The germline CDR1 and CDR2 sequences are MNHNY and SVGAGI (reference sequence). The CDR3 totals 14 residues. DNA for the CDR3: TGTGCCAGCAGAAGACAGGGGGCGGATGACGAGCAGTACTTC. Translating gives CASRRQGADDEQYF.

The V and J genes are TRBV4-1 and TRBJ1-2, with a possible D match to TRBD1 (6 bases). The germline gives CDR1 MGHRA, CDR2 YSYEKL. The CDR3 spans 15 residues. Deletions cut 5 bases from V and 0 bases from J, with 13 bases between. The CDR3 DNA is TGCGCCAGCAGCGCCCGGGACAACTCTAACTATGGCTACACCTTC. Amino acids: CASSARDNSNYGYTF.

There are a few counts of this clonotype. The chain links TRBV29-1 to TRBJ2-3; D might be TRBD1 or TRBD2, each matching 6 bases. The CDR3 totals 15 residues. Between the trimmed V and J ends, which lost 3 bases and 2 bases, there was a span of 15 bases. The germline CDR1 and CDR2 sequences are SQVTM and ANQGSEA. CDR3 DNA: TGCAGCGTTGAGGGGGCTGGCGGGGTCACAGATACGCAGTATTTT. It specifies CSVEGAGGVTDTQYF.

The chain uses TRBV28 and TRBJ2-7; 7 bases agree with TRBD2. The CDR3 covers 15 residues. Germline V CDR1 and CDR2: MDHEN, SYDVKM. The junction had 8 bases not matched to a gene; V was cut back by 3 bases and J by 3 bases. The CDR3 bases are TGTGCCAGCAGTTTCGGGGGGTCAGGTTACTACGAGCAGTACTTC. Amino acid sequence: CASSFGGSGYYEQYF.

The V gene is TRBV4-1, the J gene TRBJ1-5, with D maybe TRBD1 (5 bases). The germline CDR1 and CDR2 sequences are MGHRA and YSYEKL. The CDR3 is made up of 15 amino acids. Trimming pared 0 bases from V and 6 bases from J, leaving 12 bases between. CDR3 sequence (DNA): TGCGCCAGCAGCCAAGAATGGCAGGGACGTCAGCCCCAGCATTTT. This codes for CASSQEWQGRQPQHF.

This clonotype was picked up many times. In nucleotides, the CDR3 is TGTGCCAGCGGCCGTCCCCGGGACAGGGGTGGTAGCACTGAAGCTTTCTTT. It yields the protein CASGRPRDRGGSTEAFF. The chain is built from TRBV27 and TRBJ1-1; 10 bases align to TRBD1. The germline V gene encodes CDR1 MNHEY and CDR2 SMNVEV (reference sequence). V lost 8 bases to trimming and J lost 4 bases; unmatched junction nucleotides: 16. This CDR3 contains 17 residues.

The V call is TRBV10-3, the J call TRBJ2-1, with D hard to call. Trimming removed 0 bases from V and 6 bases from J, with 21 bases in between. CDR1 is ENHRY, CDR2 SYGVKD, per germline. The CDR3 is 18 residues long. CDR3: CAISESFSMGRFGNEQFF. CDR3 sequence (DNA): TGTGCCATCAGTGAGTCGTTCTCTATGGGCAGGTTCGGCAATGAGCAGTTCTTC.

Details on this clonotype: One end of the junction varies from germline; a read error may be responsible. V is TRBV7-9 and J is TRBJ2-3; D not certain. The CDR3 totals 17 residues. Germline V gene sequence: CDR1 SEHNR, CDR2 FQNEAQ (reference sequence). The CDR3 spells CASSPPGRVVGTDAQYF. The DNA of the CDR3 is TGTGCCAGCAGCCCACCAGGTCGAGTGGTTGGCACAGATGCGCAGTATTTT.

The rearrangement links TRBV9 to TRBJ2-2; D possibly uses TRBD1 or TRBD2 (5 bases each). Per germline, CDR1 SGDLS and CDR2 YYNGEE. This CDR3 has 17 amino acids. The V gene lost 0 bases and the J gene lost 7 bases, with 19 bases spanning the gap. CDR3 sequence (DNA): TGTGCCAGCAGCGTAGATCGGGCCTTCACTAGGGGCGGGGAGCTGTTTTTT. Amino acid sequence: CASSVDRAFTRGGELFF.

V usage is TRBV7-9 and J usage is TRBJ1-5; no definite D call. The CDR3 runs 12 residues. Trimming cost V 5 bases and J 7 bases, with 9 bases left between them. The V gene's germline CDR1 is SEHNR and CDR2 FQNEAQ (reference sequence). In DNA, the CDR3 is TGTGCCAGCAGCCTAAATACCCAGCCCCAGCATTTT. Its translation is CASSLNTQPQHF. The variable domain in full, completed from reference TRBV7-9 and TRBJ1-5, reads DTGVSQNPRHKITKRGQNVTFRCDPISEHNRLYWYRQTLGQGPEFLTYFQNEAQLEKSRLLSDRFSAERPKGSFSTLEIQRTEQGDSAMYLCASSLNTQPQHFGDGTRLSIL.

This chain uses TRBV25-1 with TRBJ1-5; no clear D gene. Trimming cost V 6 bases and J 2 bases, with 11 bases left between them. CDR3 size: 14 residues. The V gene's germline CDR1 is MGHDK and CDR2 SYGVNS. CDR3 loop: CASSELGGNQPQHF. In DNA, the CDR3 is TGTGCCAGCAGCGAGCTGGGAGGCAATCAGCCCCAGCATTTT.

This clonotype came up a few times. A much larger clone lies a single base off, so this may be a read error. The chain employs TRBV4-2 and TRBJ2-7, with D perhaps TRBD1 or TRBD2 (5 bases each). This CDR3 spans 13 amino acids. Germline V lookup: CDR1 LGHNA, CDR2 YNFKEQ. The CDR3 region has the DNA TGTGCCAGCAACCAAGATGGGGGTTACGAGCAGTACTTC. As protein: CASNQDGGYEQYF.

This clonotype was found a few times. The chain combines TRBV18 with TRBJ1-2, with D possibly being TRBD1 (6 bases). Germline V gene data show CDR1 as KGHSH and CDR2 as LQKENI. The CDR3 consists of 15 residues. The V end lost 4 bases, the J end lost 6 bases, and 18 bases lay between the germline ends. The CDR3 DNA reads TGTGCCAGCTCACAAGGGGGGATGGGATCGAATGGCTACACCTTC. It specifies CASSQGGMGSNGYTF. The full variable domain, completed using reference TRBV18 and TRBJ1-2, is NAGVMQNPRHLVRRRGQEARLRCSPMKGHSHVYWYRQLPEEGLKFMVYLQKENIIDESGMPKERFSAEFPKEGPSILRIQQVVRGDSAAYFCASSQGGMGSNGYTFGSGTRLTVV.

This clonotype occurred many times. CDR3 DNA: TGTGCCAGCAGCTCGACGGGACAGGTCTACGAGCAGTACTTC. It yields the protein CASSSTGQVYEQYF. The chain combines TRBV7-9 with TRBJ2-7; 8 positions match TRBD1. V shed 4 bases, J shed 3 bases, and the junction held 5 bases outside the gene matches. CDR3 length: 14 amino acids. The germline V gene has CDR1 SEHNR and CDR2 FQNEAQ (reference sequence).

This clonotype showed up just a few times. The rearrangement links TRBV6-6 to TRBJ2-5, with D possibly being TRBD1 (6 bases). The ends were cut back, 5 bases at V and 3 bases at J, with 10 bases in the middle. CDR1 is MNHNY and CDR2 is SVGAGI in the germline V gene (reference sequence). This CDR3 region has 13 residues. The CDR3 coding sequence is TGTGCCAGCAGTCAGGGGTTCGAAGAGACCCAGTACTTC. Translation gives CASSQGFEETQYF.

This clonotype was observed many times. V gene TRBV12-3 or TRBV12-4 combines with J gene TRBJ1-2; no reliable D call. Trimming removed 6 bases at V and 4 bases at J, with 15 bases between. The CDR3 has 14 residues. In DNA form, the CDR3 reads TGTGCCAGCAGCGCCCCCGGCAGCTCCTATGGCTACACCTTC. Translating it yields CASSAPGSSYGYTF.

This clonotype has at least ten counts. The CDR3 DNA reads TGCAGTGCACCGCTCTCGCTTCGGGGGGTTAATGAGCAGTTCTTC. Amino acid sequence: CSAPLSLRGVNEQFF. The J gene is TRBJ2-1, the V gene TRBV20-1; 7 bases agree with TRBD2. Germline CDR1 and CDR2: DFQATT and SNEGSKA (reference sequence). The CDR3 sequence is 15 residues long. The V segment lost 6 bases and the J segment 7 bases; nucleotides outside the gene matches: 15.

This clonotype was detected once. This may arise from a read error, as a much more abundant clone is one base away. This rearrangement joins TRBV11-2 to TRBJ2-7, with a tentative D call TRBD1 (6 bases). Trimming left V 3 bases short and J 6 bases short, with 12 bases between. Germline V gene lookup returns CDR1 SGHAT and CDR2 FQNNGV. The CDR3 totals 13 residues. The CDR3 protein is CASSFHRACEQYF. The CDR3 DNA reads TGTGCCAGCAGCTTCCACAGGGCCTGCGAGCAGTACTTC.